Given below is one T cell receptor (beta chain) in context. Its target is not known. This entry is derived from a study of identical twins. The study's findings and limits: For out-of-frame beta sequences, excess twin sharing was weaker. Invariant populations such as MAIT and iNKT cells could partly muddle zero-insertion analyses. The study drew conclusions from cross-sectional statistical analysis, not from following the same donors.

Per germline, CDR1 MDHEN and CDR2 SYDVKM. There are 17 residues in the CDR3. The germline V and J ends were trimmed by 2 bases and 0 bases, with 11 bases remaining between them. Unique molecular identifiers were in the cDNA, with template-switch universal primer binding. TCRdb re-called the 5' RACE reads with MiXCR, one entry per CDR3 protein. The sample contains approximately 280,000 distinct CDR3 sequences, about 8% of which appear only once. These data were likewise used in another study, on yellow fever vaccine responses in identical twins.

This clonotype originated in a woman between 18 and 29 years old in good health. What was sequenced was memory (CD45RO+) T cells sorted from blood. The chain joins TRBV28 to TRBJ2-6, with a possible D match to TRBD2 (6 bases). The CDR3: CASSLGSGASGANVLTF. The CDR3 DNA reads TGTGCCAGCAGTTTAGGTAGCGGAGCCTCTGGGGCCAACGTCCTGACTTTC.